The TCR beta chain under discussion was sequenced for a study of blood T cell repertoires in COVID-19. Per the original data handling: Amplification with reference gene primers provided the estimates of nucleated cell counts. The table came from immunoSEQ multiplex PCR; TCRdb's copy has only in-frame clones and leaves some out. That table gives V, J and clone size, and the DNA gave D and trimming. The sample has 140,000 to 150,000 clones; 88% are singletons. This CDR3 has 18 amino acids. V was clipped by 4 bases and J by 0 bases; unmatched bases: 12. From germline, CDR1 is SNHLY and CDR2 FYNNEI. Recruited during active infection, patients (from Seattle) were subsequently followed longitudinally.

The receptor comes from a human donor with COVID-19, enrolled during active disease. The donor label of this sample is uncertain. The chain has TRBV2 and TRBJ1-5; the match to TRBD1 covers 7 bases. The source material was peripheral blood. CDR3 sequence: CASSGQPTGSYSNQPQHF. CDR3 DNA sequence: TGTGCCAGCAGTGGCCAACCGACAGGGTCATATAGCAATCAGCCCCAGCATTTT.